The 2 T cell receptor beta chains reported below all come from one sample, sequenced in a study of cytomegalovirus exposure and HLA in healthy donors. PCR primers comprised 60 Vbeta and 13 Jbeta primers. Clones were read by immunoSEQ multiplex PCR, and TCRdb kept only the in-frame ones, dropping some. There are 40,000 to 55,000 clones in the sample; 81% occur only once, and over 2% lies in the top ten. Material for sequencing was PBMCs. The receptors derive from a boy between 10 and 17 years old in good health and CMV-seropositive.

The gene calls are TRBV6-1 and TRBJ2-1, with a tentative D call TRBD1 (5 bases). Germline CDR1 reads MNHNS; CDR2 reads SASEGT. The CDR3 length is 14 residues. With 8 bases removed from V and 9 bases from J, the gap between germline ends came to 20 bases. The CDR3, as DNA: TGTGCCAGCGTGCTAACAGGAGTCCGAGGTGAGCAGTTCTTC. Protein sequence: CASVLTGVRGEQFF.

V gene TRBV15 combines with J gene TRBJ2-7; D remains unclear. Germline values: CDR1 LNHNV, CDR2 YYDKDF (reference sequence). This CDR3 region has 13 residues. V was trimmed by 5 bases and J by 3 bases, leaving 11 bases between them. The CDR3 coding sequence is TGTGCCACCAGCGGCGGCGCTGGCTACGAGCAGTACTTC. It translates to CATSGGAGYEQYF.